The text below deals with one TCR beta chain. This sample also contains other DNA sequences that code for the same CDR3. This specimen belongs to a study of blood T cell repertoires in COVID-19. The assay was immunoSEQ multiplex PCR, and TCRdb's table has in-frame clones only and misses some. The sample carries a few hundred thousand clones, approximately 85% recorded once. V lost 0 bases and J lost 1, with 6 bases in between. The CDR3 has 14 residues. The germline V gene has CDR1 MNHEY and CDR2 SMNVEV (reference sequence). The TCR was taken from a human donor in a cohort sampled during active COVID-19. The chain uses TRBV27 and TRBJ1-1; D gene uncertain. Sequenced sample: peripheral blood. The DNA for the CDR3 is TGTGCCAGCAGTTTATCGCGGGGGAACACTGAAGCTTTCTTT. Protein product: CASSLSRGNTEAFF.